The 20 T cell receptor beta chains below were found in one sample sequenced in a study of T cell responses to AZD1222 COVID-19 vaccine. Here immunoSEQ multiplex PCR was the method, and the copy in TCRdb shows in-frame clones only, minus some. The data show some 100,000 clones, with 70% to 90% seen just once and 9.5% to 15% held by the top ten. The sample here was peripheral blood, taken on day 0 of MenACWY control vaccination. These receptor sequences come from an adult in good health.

This clone came up once. The CDR3, as DNA: TGTGCCAGCAGCTTAGATCCCTCTAAGTCCCCCCTCTACGAGCAGTACTTC. Its translation is CASSLDPSKSPLYEQYF. This chain connects TRBV11-2 to TRBJ2-7; D unclear. V was clipped by 0 bases and J by 3 bases, with 18 bases between them. Per the germline V gene, CDR1 is SGHAT and CDR2 is FQNNGV. The CDR3 covers 17 residues.

V gene TRBV28 combines with J gene TRBJ1-2; 9 positions agree with TRBD1. With 7 bases clipped from V and 4 bases from J, the junction kept 4 bases outside the gene matches. The CDR3 totals 13 residues. In germline, CDR1 is MDHEN, CDR2 SYDVKM. The CDR3 is CASISGQGYGYTF. As DNA, the CDR3 is TGTGCCAGCATCTCGGGACAGGGCTATGGCTACACCTTC.

CDR3: CASRLSDGYNSPLHF. For the CDR3, the DNA is TGTGCCAGCAGGCTCTCGGACGGTTATAATTCACCCCTCCACTTT. The chain employs TRBV28 and TRBJ1-6, with unresolved D. Trimming removed 6 bases from V and 4 bases from J, with 13 bases in between. Germline values: CDR1 MDHEN, CDR2 SYDVKM. The CDR3 spans 15 residues.

V is TRBV7-2 and J is TRBJ1-2; tentative D call: TRBD1 (6 bases). Germline-derived CDR1 and CDR2 are SGHTA and FQGNSA. This CDR3 comprises 14 residues. Deletions cut 5 bases from V and 4 bases from J, with 14 bases between. In DNA form, the CDR3 reads TGTGCCAGCAGCCCCGACGGACAGTCCTATGGCTACACCTTC. Translated: CASSPDGQSYGYTF. Together with reference TRBV7-2 and TRBJ1-2, the CDR3 gives the full variable domain: GAGVSQSPSNKVTEKGKDVELRCDPISGHTALYWYRQSLGQGLEFLIYFQGNSAPDKSGLPSDRFSAERTGGSVSTLTIQRTQQEDSAVYLCASSPDGQSYGYTFGSGTRLTVV.

This clone was recorded once. J is TRBJ1-1 and V is TRBV15; D unclear. The germline V gene has CDR1 LNHNV and CDR2 YYDKDF (reference sequence). There are 13 residues in the CDR3. V lost 2 bases and J lost 1, with 5 bases in between. The CDR3, as DNA: TGTGCCACCAGCAGATTGGGGAACACTGAAGCTTTCTTT. This encodes CATSRLGNTEAFF. Full variable domain (outside the CDR3, taken from reference TRBV15 and TRBJ1-1): DAMVIQNPRYQVTQFGKPVTLSCSQTLNHNVMYWYQQKSSQAPKLLFHYYDKDFNNEADTPDNFQSRRPNTSFCFLDIRSPGLGDTAMYLCATSRLGNTEAFFGQGTRLTVV.

The chain links TRBV9 to TRBJ2-5; D is ambiguous. V was trimmed by 0 bases and J by 4 bases, leaving 10 bases between them. CDR3 size: 14 residues. Germline V gene sequence: CDR1 SGDLS, CDR2 YYNGEE. As DNA, the CDR3 is TGTGCCAGCAGCGTAGGGCGAGTTGGAGAGACCCAGTACTTC. This translates into CASSVGRVGETQYF. The full variable domain, in which reference TRBV9 and TRBJ2-5 provide the parts outside the CDR3, is DSGVTQTPKHLITATGQRVTLRCSPRSGDLSVYWYQQSLDQGLQFLIQYYNGEERAKGNILERFSAQQFPDLHSELNLSSLELGDSALYFCASSVGRVGETQYFGPGTRLLVL.

This sequence joins TRBV27 and TRBJ1-1, with 8 bases lining up with TRBD1. Germline V lookup: CDR1 MNHEY, CDR2 SMNVEV (reference sequence). The V and J ends lost 3 bases and 5 bases, in that order; junction bases with no gene match: 5. The CDR3 has 14 amino acids. The CDR3 DNA reads as TGTGCCAGCAGTTTTAACAGGGGGGGGACTGAAGCTTTCTTT. Its translation: CASSFNRGGTEAFF.

CDR3 sequence: CASSLDYEQYF. CDR3 in DNA: TGTGCCAGCAGTCTGGACTACGAGCAGTACTTC. V and J are TRBV12-3 or TRBV12-4 and TRBJ2-7; no definite D call. V was clipped by 5 bases and J by 3 bases, with 5 bases between them. The CDR3 runs 11 residues.

The rearrangement uses TRBV19 and TRBJ1-1, with D perhaps matching TRBD1 (5 bases). CDR1 is LNHDA and CDR2 is SQIVND in the germline V gene (reference sequence). CDR3 length: 12 amino acids. Between the trimmed V and J ends, which lost 5 bases and 3 bases, there was a span of 7 bases. CDR3 sequence reads: CASSGGDTEAFF. The CDR3 coding sequence is TGTGCCAGTAGTGGAGGGGACACTGAAGCTTTCTTT. Complete variable domain (other parts from reference TRBV19 and TRBJ1-1): DGGITQSPKYLFRKEGQNVTLSCEQNLNHDAMYWYRQDPGQGLRLIYYSQIVNDFQKGDIAEGYSVSREKKESFPLTVTSAQKNPTAFYLCASSGGDTEAFFGQGTRLTVV.

The chain couples TRBV6-6 to TRBJ2-2; a weak D match, TRBD2 (5 bases). The V gene lost 5 bases and the J gene lost 9 bases, with 13 bases spanning the gap. Germline CDR1 is MNHNY and CDR2 is SVGAGI (reference sequence). The CDR3 sequence is 13 residues long. The CDR3 DNA sequence: TGTGCCAGCAGTGCCGGGGAAAACCGGGAGCTGTTTTTT. Translation: CASSAGENRELFF.

The J gene is TRBJ1-5, the V gene TRBV6-5, with 7 nucleotides matching TRBD1. The CDR3 runs to 14 residues. V lost 5 bases, J lost 2 bases, and 3 bases stayed unmatched. Germline V lookup: CDR1 MNHEY, CDR2 SVGAGI. The CDR3 region is CASSTDRGNQPQHF. The CDR3 coding sequence is TGTGCCAGCAGTACCGACAGGGGCAATCAGCCCCAGCATTTT.

V is TRBV2 and J is TRBJ1-2; D is uncertain. Germline V gene data show CDR1 as SNHLY and CDR2 as FYNNEI. The CDR3 runs 13 residues. Trimming shortened V by 0 bases and J by 2 bases, and 4 bases separated the two germline ends. The CDR3 sequence is CASSEATNYGYTF. The CDR3 DNA reads as TGTGCCAGCAGTGAAGCCACCAACTATGGCTACACCTTC.

The rearrangement links TRBV4-1 to TRBJ2-1; 9 bases are a match to TRBD1. The junction had 6 bases not matched to a gene; V was cut back by 4 bases and J by 2 bases. The CDR3 is 16 amino acids. Germline V CDR1 and CDR2: MGHRA, YSYEKL. The CDR3 bases are TGCGCCAGCAGCCGGGAGGGACAGGGCGCCTACAATGAGCAGTTCTTC. It specifies CASSREGQGAYNEQFF.

The rearrangement links TRBV5-4 to TRBJ2-4, with D possibly matching TRBD1 (7 bases). The CDR3 length is 14 residues. The V gene lost 4 bases and the J gene lost 3 bases, with 11 bases spanning the gap. The germline CDR1 and CDR2 sequences are SGHNT and YYREEE (reference sequence). This chain's CDR3 is CASSGGGDKNIQYF. CDR3 DNA sequence: TGTGCCAGCAGCGGAGGGGGCGACAAAAACATTCAGTACTTC.

CDR3 coding DNA: TGTGCCAGCAGCGATAGCGGGCTCACAGATACGCAGTATTTT. Residues: CASSDSGLTDTQYF. V is TRBV7-9 and J is TRBJ2-3, with 7 positions matching TRBD2. The CDR3 has 14 residues. CDR1 SEHNR and CDR2 FQNEAQ come from the germline V gene (reference sequence). V trimming: 5 bases; J trimming: 2 bases; junction bases outside the gene matches: 4.

The chain links TRBV28 to TRBJ1-5, with a possible D match to TRBD1 (5 bases). V gave up 7 bases and J gave up 3 bases, with 7 bases separating them. CDR1 and CDR2 (germline): MDHEN, SYDVKM. The CDR3 spans 12 residues. The CDR3 loop is CASNRNNQPQHF. CDR3 DNA sequence: TGTGCCAGCAACAGGAACAATCAGCCCCAGCATTTT.

This clone was observed a few times. The CDR3 coding sequence is TGTGCCAGCAGCTTGGATTTGGGGCAGGGGGCATTGTTTTTT. This encodes CASSLDLGQGALFF. The gene calls are TRBV5-6 and TRBJ1-4, with 8 bases lining up with TRBD1. CDR3 length: 14 amino acids. CDR1 SGHDT and CDR2 YYEEEE come from the germline V gene. The trim removed 0 bases at V and 15 bases at J, leaving 10 bases unmatched. The variable domain in full, with the rest retrieved from reference TRBV5-6 and TRBJ1-4, is DAGVTQSPTHLIKTRGQQVTLRCSPKSGHDTVSWYQQALGQGPQFIFQYYEEEERQRGNFPDRFSGHQFPNYSSELNVNALLLGDSALYLCASSLDLGQGALFFGSGTQLSVL.

The chain couples TRBV5-6 to TRBJ1-1; TRBD1 aligns across 8 bases. CDR1 SGHDT and CDR2 YYEEEE come from the germline V gene. The CDR3 runs 14 residues. Trimming at V came to 7 bases and at J to 0 bases, leaving 5 bases not matched to a gene. The CDR3 sequence is CASQGADLNTEAFF. The CDR3 bases are TGTGCCAGCCAGGGGGCAGATTTGAACACTGAAGCTTTCTTT. Based on the CDR3 plus reference TRBV5-6 and TRBJ1-1, the full variable domain is DAGVTQSPTHLIKTRGQQVTLRCSPKSGHDTVSWYQQALGQGPQFIFQYYEEEERQRGNFPDRFSGHQFPNYSSELNVNALLLGDSALYLCASQGADLNTEAFFGQGTRLTVV.

The V call is TRBV29-1, the J call TRBJ2-7; a weak D match, TRBD1 (6 bases). The CDR3 spans 11 residues. Looked up from germline, CDR1 is SQVTM and CDR2 is ANQGSEA. The V end lost 5 bases, the J end lost 1 base, and 6 bases lay between the germline ends. The CDR3 is CSVQGSYEQYF. The DNA of the CDR3 is TGCAGCGTTCAGGGGTCCTACGAGCAGTACTTC.

V gene TRBV4-3 combines with J gene TRBJ1-6; unclear D gene. V lost 0 bases to trimming and J lost 7 bases, with 13 bases between them. The CDR3 spans 16 residues. Per germline, CDR1 LGHNA and CDR2 YSLEER. The DNA for the CDR3 is TGCGCCAGCAGCCAAGATCTCGGACGGAAAAATTCACCCCTCCACTTT. Translated, it gives CASSQDLGRKNSPLHF.